This T cell receptor (beta chain) was profiled in a study of cytomegalovirus exposure and HLA in healthy donors. CDR3 size: 14 residues. The germline V gene has CDR1 MNHEY and CDR2 SMNVEV (reference sequence). Trimming shortened V by 5 bases and J by 0 bases, and 8 bases separated the two germline ends. Researchers ran the PCR with 60 Vbeta and 13 Jbeta primers. Profiling relied on immunoSEQ multiplex PCR, and the TCRdb table lists in-frame clones only, not all of them. The sample yields some 80,000 clones, approximately 66% seen once. The rearrangement joins TRBV27 to TRBJ1-5; no reliable D call. The clonotype was recovered from a male donor in good health and CMV-seropositive. The sample consisted of PBMCs. CDR3: CASSPYSSNQPQHF. CDR3 sequence (DNA): TGTGCCAGCAGTCCCTACAGTAGCAATCAGCCCCAGCATTTT.